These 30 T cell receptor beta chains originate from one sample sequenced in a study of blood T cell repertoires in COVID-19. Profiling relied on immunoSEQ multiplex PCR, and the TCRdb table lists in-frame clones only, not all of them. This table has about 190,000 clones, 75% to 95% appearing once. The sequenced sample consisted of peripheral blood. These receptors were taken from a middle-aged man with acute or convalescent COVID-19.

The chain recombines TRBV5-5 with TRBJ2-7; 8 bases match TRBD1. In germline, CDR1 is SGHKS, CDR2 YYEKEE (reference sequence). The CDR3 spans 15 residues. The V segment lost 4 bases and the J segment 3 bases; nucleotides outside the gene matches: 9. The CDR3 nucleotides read TGTGCCAGCAGCCCACTGGGACAGGCCGTCTACGAGCAGTACTTC. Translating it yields CASSPLGQAVYEQYF.

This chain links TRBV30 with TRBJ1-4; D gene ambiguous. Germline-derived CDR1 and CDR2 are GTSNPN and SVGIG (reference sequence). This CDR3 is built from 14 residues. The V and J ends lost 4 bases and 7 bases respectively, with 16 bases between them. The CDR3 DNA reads TGTGCCTGGACCCGAGAGGGTGGAGCTGAAAAACTGTTTTTT. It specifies CAWTREGGAEKLFF. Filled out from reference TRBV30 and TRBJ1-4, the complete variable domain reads SQTIHQWPATLVQPVGSPLSLECTVEGTSNPNLYWYRQAAGRGLQLLFYSVGIGQISSEVPQNLSASRPQDRQFILSSKKLLLSDSGFYLCAWTREGGAEKLFFGSGTQLSVL.

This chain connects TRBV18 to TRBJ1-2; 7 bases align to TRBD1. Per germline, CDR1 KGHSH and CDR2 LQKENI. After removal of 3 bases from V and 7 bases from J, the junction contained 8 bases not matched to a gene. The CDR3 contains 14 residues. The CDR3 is CASSPDRASFGYTF. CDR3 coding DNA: TGTGCCAGCTCACCCGACAGGGCGAGCTTTGGCTACACCTTC.

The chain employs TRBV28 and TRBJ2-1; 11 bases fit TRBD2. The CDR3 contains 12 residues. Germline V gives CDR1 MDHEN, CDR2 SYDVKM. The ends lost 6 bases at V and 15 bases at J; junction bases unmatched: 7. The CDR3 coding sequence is TGTGCCAGCAGCACACTAGCGGGAGTAGGGTTCTTC. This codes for CASSTLAGVGFF.

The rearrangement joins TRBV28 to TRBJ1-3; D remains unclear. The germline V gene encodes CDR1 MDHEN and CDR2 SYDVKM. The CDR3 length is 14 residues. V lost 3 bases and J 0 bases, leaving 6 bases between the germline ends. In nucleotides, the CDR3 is TGTGCCAGCAGTTTTTCCGTCTCTGGAAACACCATATATTTT. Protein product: CASSFSVSGNTIYF.

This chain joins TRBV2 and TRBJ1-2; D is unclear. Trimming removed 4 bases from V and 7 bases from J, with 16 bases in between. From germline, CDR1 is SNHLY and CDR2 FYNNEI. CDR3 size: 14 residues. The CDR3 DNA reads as TGTGCCAGCAGTGGGTTGGGCCAAAAGGTTGGCTACACCTTC. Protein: CASSGLGQKVGYTF.

CDR3 protein: CASSPTGVSGNTIYF. The CDR3 DNA reads TGTGCCAGCAGCCCAACAGGGGTATCCGGAAACACCATATATTTT. The V and J genes are TRBV13 and TRBJ1-3, with 7 positions matching TRBD1. Germline lookup yields CDR1 PRHDT and CDR2 FYEKMQ (reference sequence). The CDR3 is 15 residues long. Germline trimming cut 5 bases from V and 4 bases from J; bases unmatched to any gene: 8.

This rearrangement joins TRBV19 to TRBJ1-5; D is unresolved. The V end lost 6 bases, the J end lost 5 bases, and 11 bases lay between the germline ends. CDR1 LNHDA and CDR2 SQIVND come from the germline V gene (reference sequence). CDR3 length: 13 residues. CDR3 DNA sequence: TGTGCCAGTAGCCCGAGTGTTCATCAGCCCCAGCATTTT. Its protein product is CASSPSVHQPQHF.

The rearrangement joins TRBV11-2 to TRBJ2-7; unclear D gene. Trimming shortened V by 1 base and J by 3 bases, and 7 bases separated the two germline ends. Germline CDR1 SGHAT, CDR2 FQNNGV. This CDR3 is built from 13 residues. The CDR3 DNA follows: TGTGCCAGCAGCTTAGGAGGTAACTACGAGCAGTACGTC. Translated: CASSLGGNYEQYV.

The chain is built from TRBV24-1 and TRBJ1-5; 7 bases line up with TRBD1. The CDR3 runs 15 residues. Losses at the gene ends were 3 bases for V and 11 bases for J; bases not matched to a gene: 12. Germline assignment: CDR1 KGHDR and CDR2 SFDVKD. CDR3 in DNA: TGTGCCACCAGTGATAGGCAGGGGGGACCGGAGGCCCAGCATTTT. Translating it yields CATSDRQGGPEAQHF.

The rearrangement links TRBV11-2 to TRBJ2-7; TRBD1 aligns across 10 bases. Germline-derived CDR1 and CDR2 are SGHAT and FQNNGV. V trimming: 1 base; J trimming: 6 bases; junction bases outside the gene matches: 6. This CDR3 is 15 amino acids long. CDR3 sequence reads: CASSLGRTGGGEQYF. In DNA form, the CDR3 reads TGTGCCAGCAGCTTAGGCAGGACAGGGGGAGGCGAGCAGTACTTC.

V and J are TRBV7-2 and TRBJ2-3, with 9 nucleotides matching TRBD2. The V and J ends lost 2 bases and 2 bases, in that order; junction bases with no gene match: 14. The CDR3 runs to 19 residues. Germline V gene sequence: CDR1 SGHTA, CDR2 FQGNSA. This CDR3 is CASSLSGRAGGVNTDTQYF. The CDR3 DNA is TGTGCCAGCAGCTTATCAGGAAGAGCGGGAGGAGTCAACACAGATACGCAGTATTTT.

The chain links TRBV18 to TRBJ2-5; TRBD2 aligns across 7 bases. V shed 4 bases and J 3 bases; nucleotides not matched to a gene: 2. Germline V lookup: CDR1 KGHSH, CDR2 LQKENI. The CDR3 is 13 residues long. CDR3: CASSRTREETQYF. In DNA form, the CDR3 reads TGTGCCAGCTCACGGACTAGGGAAGAGACCCAGTACTTC.

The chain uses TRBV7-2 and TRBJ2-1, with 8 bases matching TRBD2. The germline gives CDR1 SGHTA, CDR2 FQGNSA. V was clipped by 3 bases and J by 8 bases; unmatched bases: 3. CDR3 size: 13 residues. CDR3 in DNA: TGTGCCAGCAGCTTGGGACTAGTCGATGAGCAGTTCTTC. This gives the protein CASSLGLVDEQFF.

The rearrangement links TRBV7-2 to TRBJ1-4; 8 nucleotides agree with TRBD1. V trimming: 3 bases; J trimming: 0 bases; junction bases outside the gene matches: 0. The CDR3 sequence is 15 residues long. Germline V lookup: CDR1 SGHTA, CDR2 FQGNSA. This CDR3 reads CASSLDRATNEKLFF. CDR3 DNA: TGTGCCAGCAGCTTGGACAGGGCAACTAATGAAAAACTGTTTTTT.

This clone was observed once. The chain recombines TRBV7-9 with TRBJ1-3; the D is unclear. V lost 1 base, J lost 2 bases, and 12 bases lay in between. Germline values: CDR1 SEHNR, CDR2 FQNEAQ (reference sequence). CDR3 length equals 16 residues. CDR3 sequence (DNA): TGTGCCAGCAGCTTAGTTTCAGGAAACCCTGGAAACACCATATATTTT. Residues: CASSLVSGNPGNTIYF. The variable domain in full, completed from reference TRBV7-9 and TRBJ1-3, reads DTGVSQNPRHKITKRGQNVTFRCDPISEHNRLYWYRQTLGQGPEFLTYFQNEAQLEKSRLLSDRFSAERPKGSFSTLEIQRTEQGDSAMYLCASSLVSGNPGNTIYFGEGSWLTVV.

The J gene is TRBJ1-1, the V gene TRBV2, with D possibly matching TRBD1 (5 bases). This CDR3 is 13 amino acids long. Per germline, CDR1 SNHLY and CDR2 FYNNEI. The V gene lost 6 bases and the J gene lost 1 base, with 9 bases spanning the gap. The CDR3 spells CASRIQANTEAFF. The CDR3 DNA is TGTGCCAGCAGGATACAGGCGAACACTGAAGCTTTCTTT.

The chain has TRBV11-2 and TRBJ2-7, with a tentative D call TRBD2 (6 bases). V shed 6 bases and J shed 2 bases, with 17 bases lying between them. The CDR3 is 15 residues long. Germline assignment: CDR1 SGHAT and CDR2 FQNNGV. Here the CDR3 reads CASSSLALDAYEQYF. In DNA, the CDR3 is TGTGCCAGCAGTTCACTAGCCCTGGACGCCTACGAGCAGTACTTC.

The CDR3 is CASSQGFGRGTTGNTIYF. For the CDR3, the DNA is TGTGCCAGCAGCCAAGGATTTGGGCGGGGGACCACTGGAAACACCATATATTTT. The V call is TRBV4-2, the J call TRBJ1-3; the D gene is possibly TRBD1 (5 bases). Trimming left V 1 base short and J 2 bases short, with 18 bases between. Germline V gene lookup returns CDR1 LGHNA and CDR2 YNFKEQ. The CDR3 runs to 18 residues.

This CDR3 is CASSLTGIGNQPQHF. The CDR3 nucleotides read TGCGCCAGCAGTCTGACGGGAATTGGCAATCAGCCCCAGCATTTT. The V gene is TRBV5-1, the J gene TRBJ1-5; D unclear. The CDR3 length is 15 residues. Between the trimmed V and J ends, which lost 5 bases and 2 bases, there was a span of 14 bases. CDR1 SGHRS and CDR2 YFSETQ come from the germline V gene.

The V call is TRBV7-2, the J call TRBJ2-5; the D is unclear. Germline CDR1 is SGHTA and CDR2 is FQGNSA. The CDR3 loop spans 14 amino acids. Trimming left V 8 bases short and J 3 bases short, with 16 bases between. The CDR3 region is CASCPPEYKETQYF. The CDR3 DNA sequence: TGTGCCAGCTGTCCCCCGGAGTACAAAGAGACCCAGTACTTC.

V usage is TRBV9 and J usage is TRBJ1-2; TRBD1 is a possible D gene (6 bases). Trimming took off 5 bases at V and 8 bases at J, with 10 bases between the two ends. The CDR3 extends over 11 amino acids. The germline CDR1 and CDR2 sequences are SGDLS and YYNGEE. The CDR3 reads CASRTTGGYTF. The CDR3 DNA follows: TGTGCCAGCAGAACGACAGGAGGCTACACCTTC.

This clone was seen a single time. This CDR3 reads CASSQQTGGLYNEQFF. CDR3 DNA sequence: TGCGCCAGCAGCCAACAAACGGGGGGGTTGTACAATGAGCAGTTCTTC. The chain employs TRBV4-3 and TRBJ2-1; 8 bases are shared with TRBD2. The V and J ends lost 2 bases and 4 bases, in that order; junction bases with no gene match: 7. The germline V gene encodes CDR1 LGHNA and CDR2 YSLEER. The CDR3 extends over 16 amino acids.

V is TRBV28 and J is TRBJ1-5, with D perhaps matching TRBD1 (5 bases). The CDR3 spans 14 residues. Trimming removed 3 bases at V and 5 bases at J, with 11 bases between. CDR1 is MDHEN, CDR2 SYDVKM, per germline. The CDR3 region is CASSFAGLDQPQHF. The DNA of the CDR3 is TGTGCCAGCAGTTTCGCGGGACTAGATCAGCCCCAGCATTTT. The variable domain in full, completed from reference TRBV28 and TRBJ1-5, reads DVKVTQSSRYLVKRTGEKVFLECVQDMDHENMFWYRQDPGLGLRLIYFSYDVKMKEKGDIPEGYSVSREKKERFSLILESASTNQTSMYLCASSFAGLDQPQHFGDGTRLSIL.

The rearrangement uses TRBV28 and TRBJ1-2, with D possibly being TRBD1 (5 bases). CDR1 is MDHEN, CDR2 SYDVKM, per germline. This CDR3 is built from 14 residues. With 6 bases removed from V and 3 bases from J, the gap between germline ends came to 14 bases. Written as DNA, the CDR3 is TGTGCCAGCAGAATCAGGGCTGAGGACTATGGCTACACCTTC. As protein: CASRIRAEDYGYTF.

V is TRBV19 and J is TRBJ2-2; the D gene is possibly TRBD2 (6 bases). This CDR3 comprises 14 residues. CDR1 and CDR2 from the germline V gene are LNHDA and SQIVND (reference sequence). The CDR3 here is CATRVVGGGGELFF. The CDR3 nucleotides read TGTGCGACCAGGGTCGTCGGGGGAGGCGGGGAGCTGTTTTTT.

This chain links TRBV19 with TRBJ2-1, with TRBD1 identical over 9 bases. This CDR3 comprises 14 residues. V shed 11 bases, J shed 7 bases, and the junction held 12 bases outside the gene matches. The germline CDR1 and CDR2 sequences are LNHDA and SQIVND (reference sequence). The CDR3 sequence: CASRTGEYGNEQFF. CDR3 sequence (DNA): TGTGCCTCAAGGACAGGGGAGTACGGAAATGAGCAGTTCTTC.

Here the CDR3 reads CASSGLDTINTEAFF. The DNA of the CDR3 is TGTGCCAGCAGCGGCTTAGACACGATTAACACTGAAGCTTTCTTT. The chain is built from TRBV7-2 and TRBJ1-1; no definite D call. This CDR3 has 15 residues. V lost 5 bases and J 2 bases, leaving 15 bases between the germline ends. Germline CDR1 SGHTA, CDR2 FQGNSA.

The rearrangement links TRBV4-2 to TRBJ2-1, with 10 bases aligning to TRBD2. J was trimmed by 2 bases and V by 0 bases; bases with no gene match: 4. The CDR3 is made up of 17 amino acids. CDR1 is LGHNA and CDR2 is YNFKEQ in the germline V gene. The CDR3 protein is CASSQDILAGAYNEQFF. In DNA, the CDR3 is TGTGCCAGCAGCCAAGATATCCTAGCGGGAGCCTACAATGAGCAGTTCTTC.

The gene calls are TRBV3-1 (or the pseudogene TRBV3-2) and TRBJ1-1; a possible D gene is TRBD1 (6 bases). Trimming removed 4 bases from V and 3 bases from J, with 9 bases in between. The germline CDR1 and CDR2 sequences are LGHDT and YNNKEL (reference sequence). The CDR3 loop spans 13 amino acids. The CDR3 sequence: CASSRGQYTEAFF. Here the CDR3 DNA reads TGTGCCAGCAGCCGGGGACAATACACTGAAGCTTTCTTT.